A single sample gave rise to the 13 T cell receptor beta chains below, sequenced in a study of T-cell memory formation after mild COVID-19. TCRdb analysed the 5' RACE reads with MiXCR anew, one entry per CDR3 protein. The sample has about 82,000 distinct CDR3 sequences; roughly 12% are singletons. The sample consisted of PBMCs or a T cell subset sorted from them (not recorded which). The receptors originated from a man in his late teens or twenties who had mild COVID-19 (a few samples of this study predate the infection). Cell type and time point are not known.

This clonotype was counted once. The chain uses TRBV12-3 or TRBV12-4 and TRBJ1-1, with D maybe TRBD1 (5 bases). Trimming took off 6 bases at V and 1 base at J, with 9 bases between the two ends. The CDR3 runs to 13 residues. In DNA form, the CDR3 reads TGTGCCAGCAGCCGGACAACGAACACTGAAGCTTTCTTT. Amino acids: CASSRTTNTEAFF.

This clonotype was seen a handful of times. V usage is TRBV4-2 and J usage is TRBJ2-3; 11 positions match TRBD2. V dropped 1 base and J dropped 6; count of bases not matched to a gene: 12. The CDR3 totals 18 residues. Germline V CDR1 and CDR2: LGHNA, YNFKEQ. The CDR3 DNA is TGTGCCAGCAGCCAAGGTCCGACTAGCGGGGCCAGCCAGGATACGCAGTATTTT. This translates into CASSQGPTSGASQDTQYF.

This clonotype turned up a few times. V usage is TRBV6-5 and J usage is TRBJ1-3, with unresolved D. V was pared by 0 bases and J by 2 bases, with 14 bases between. This CDR3 has 17 amino acids. Germline CDR1 is MNHEY and CDR2 is SVGAGI. The CDR3 protein is CASSYSSLEMAGNTIYF. CDR3 bases: TGTGCCAGCAGTTACTCGTCTTTGGAAATGGCTGGAAACACCATATATTTT.

CDR3 bases: TGTGCCAGCAGCCCATCCGCGGGGTTGCAGTTCTTC. Translated, it gives CASSPSAGLQFF. This chain uses TRBV7-3 with TRBJ2-1; D is perhaps TRBD2 (6 bases). The CDR3 has 12 residues. Looked up from germline, CDR1 is SGHTA and CDR2 is FQGTGA. Trimming took off 5 bases at V and 12 bases at J, with 14 bases between the two ends. Full variable domain (rest looked up from reference TRBV7-3 and TRBJ2-1): GAGVSQTPSNKVTEKGKYVELRCDPISGHTALYWYRQSLGQGPEFLIYFQGTGAADDSGLPNDRFFAVRPEGSVSTLKIQRTERGDSAVYLCASSPSAGLQFFGPGTRLTVL.

The chain links TRBV5-1 to TRBJ2-2; perhaps D is TRBD1 or TRBD2 (5 bases each). Germline CDR1 reads SGHRS; CDR2 reads YFSETQ. V dropped 5 bases and J dropped 0 bases, with 11 bases sitting between them. This CDR3 comprises 15 residues. The CDR3 nucleotides read TGCGCCAGCAGTCCGGGGCAGGCGAACACCGGGGAGCTGTTTTTT. Its translation: CASSPGQANTGELFF.

This clonotype was detected a few times. The genes are TRBV4-1 and TRBJ1-1; D remains ambiguous. This CDR3 is built from 13 residues. Germline lookup yields CDR1 MGHRA and CDR2 YSYEKL. V lost 1 base, J lost 0 bases, and 3 bases lay in between. The CDR3 bases are TGCGCCAGCAGCCAAGTACTGAACACTGAAGCTTTCTTT. Its translation is CASSQVLNTEAFF.

Ten or more counts support this clonotype. V is TRBV7-2 and J is TRBJ1-3, with TRBD1 matching 8 bases. With 4 bases clipped from V and 2 bases from J, the junction kept 7 bases outside the gene matches. This CDR3 contains 16 residues. Per the germline V gene, CDR1 is SGHTA and CDR2 is FQGNSA. CDR3 nucleotide sequence: TGTGCCAGCAGCTCCCCGACAGGGGCCCCTGGAAACACCATATATTTT. Encoded protein: CASSSPTGAPGNTIYF. The complete variable domain, with remaining parts taken from reference TRBV7-2 and TRBJ1-3, reads GAGVSQSPSNKVTEKGKDVELRCDPISGHTALYWYRQSLGQGLEFLIYFQGNSAPDKSGLPSDRFSAERTGGSVSTLTIQRTQQEDSAVYLCASSSPTGAPGNTIYFGEGSWLTVV.

The rearrangement uses TRBV29-1 and TRBJ2-7, with 8 bases aligning to TRBD1. Trimming removed 0 bases from V and 4 bases from J; junction bases left unmatched: 8. The CDR3 sequence is 15 residues long. From germline, CDR1 is SQVTM and CDR2 ANQGSEA. Here the CDR3 DNA reads TGCAGCGTTGAAGAACCGGAGGGACAGGAGTACGAGCAGTACTTC. Translating gives CSVEEPEGQEYEQYF.

V usage is TRBV6-2 or TRBV6-3 and J usage is TRBJ2-2, with TRBD1 as a possible D gene (5 bases). Per germline, CDR1 MNHEY and CDR2 SVGEGT. The ends were cut back, 0 bases at V and 3 bases at J, with 8 bases in the middle. CDR3 size: 15 residues. The CDR3 nucleotides read TGTGCCAGCAGTTACTCCGGACAAGACACCGGGGAGCTGTTTTTT. It translates to CASSYSGQDTGELFF.

The CDR3 sequence is CATSDAGLAGYTYTQYF. As DNA, the CDR3 is TGTGCCACCAGTGATGCCGGACTAGCGGGGTACACCTATACGCAGTATTTT. V usage is TRBV24-1 and J usage is TRBJ2-3; 12 bases map to TRBD2. The V and J ends lost 3 bases and 7 bases, in that order; junction bases with no gene match: 10. The V gene's germline CDR1 is KGHDR and CDR2 SFDVKD. This CDR3 is 17 amino acids long.

The chain uses TRBV7-9 and TRBJ2-2; 7 bases match TRBD2. There are 15 residues in the CDR3. Germline values: CDR1 SEHNR, CDR2 FQNEAQ (reference sequence). The J segment lost 4 bases and the V segment lost 5 bases, leaving 7 bases of the junction unmatched. CDR3 region: CASSPPGGITGELFF. The CDR3 DNA reads TGTGCCAGCAGCCCGCCCGGGGGGATCACCGGGGAGCTGTTTTTT.

This clonotype appeared a few times. V is TRBV4-3 and J is TRBJ2-5, with a weak D call TRBD2 (5 bases). The CDR3 has 15 amino acids. Germline V gene data show CDR1 as LGHNA and CDR2 as YSLEER. V was clipped by 1 base and J by 4 bases, with 13 bases between them. CDR3 loop: CASSQGTAGGETQYF. In nucleotides, the CDR3 is TGCGCCAGCAGCCAAGGGACTGCGGGTGGAGAGACCCAGTACTTC.

The V gene is TRBV7-8, the J gene TRBJ2-3; D is tentatively TRBD1 or TRBD2 (7 bases each). With 4 bases removed from V and 8 bases from J, the gap between germline ends came to 19 bases. This CDR3 is 15 amino acids long. The germline gives CDR1 SGHVS, CDR2 FQNEAQ. The CDR3 sequence is CASSSLEARGGTQYF. DNA of the CDR3: TGTGCCAGCAGCTCATTAGAAGCCAGGGGGGGTACGCAGTATTTT.